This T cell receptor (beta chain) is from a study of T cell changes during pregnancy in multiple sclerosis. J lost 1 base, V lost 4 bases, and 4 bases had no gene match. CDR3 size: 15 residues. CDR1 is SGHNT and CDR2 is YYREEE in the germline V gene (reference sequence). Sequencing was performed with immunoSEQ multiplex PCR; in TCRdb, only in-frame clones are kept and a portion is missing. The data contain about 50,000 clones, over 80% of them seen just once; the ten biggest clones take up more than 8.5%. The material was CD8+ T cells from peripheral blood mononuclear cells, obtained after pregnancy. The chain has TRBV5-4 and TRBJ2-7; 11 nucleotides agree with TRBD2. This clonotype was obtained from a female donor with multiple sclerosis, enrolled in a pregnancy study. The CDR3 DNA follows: TGTGCCAGCAGCCAGGGACTAGCGGCGTCCTACGAGCAGTACTTC. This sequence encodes CASSQGLAASYEQYF.